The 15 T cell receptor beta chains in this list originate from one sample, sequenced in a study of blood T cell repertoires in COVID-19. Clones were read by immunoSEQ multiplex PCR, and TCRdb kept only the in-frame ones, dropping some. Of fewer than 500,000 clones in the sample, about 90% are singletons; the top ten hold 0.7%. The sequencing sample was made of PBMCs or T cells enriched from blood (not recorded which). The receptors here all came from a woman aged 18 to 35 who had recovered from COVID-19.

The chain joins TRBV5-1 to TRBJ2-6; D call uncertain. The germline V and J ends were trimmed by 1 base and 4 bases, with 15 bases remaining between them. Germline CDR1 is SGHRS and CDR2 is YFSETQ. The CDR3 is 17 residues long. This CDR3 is CASSLPSGPIGANVLTF. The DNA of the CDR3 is TGCGCCAGCAGCTTGCCCTCAGGCCCAATCGGGGCCAACGTCCTGACTTTC.

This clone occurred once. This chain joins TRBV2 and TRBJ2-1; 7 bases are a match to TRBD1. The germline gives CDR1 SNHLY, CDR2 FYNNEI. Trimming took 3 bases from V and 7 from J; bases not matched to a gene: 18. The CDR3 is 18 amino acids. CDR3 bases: TGTGCCAGCAGTGACCCACTTGATAGACAGGGTGTTGTGAATGAGCAGTTCTTC. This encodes CASSDPLDRQGVVNEQFF.

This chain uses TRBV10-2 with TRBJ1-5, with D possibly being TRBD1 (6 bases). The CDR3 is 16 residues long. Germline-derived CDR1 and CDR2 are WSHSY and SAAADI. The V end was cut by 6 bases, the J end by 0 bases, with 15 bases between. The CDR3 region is CASSQDSHYSNQPQHF. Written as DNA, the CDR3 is TGCGCCAGCAGCCAGGACAGCCATTATAGCAATCAGCCCCAGCATTTT.

This chain's CDR3 is CASSELGQGAGTQYF. CDR3 DNA: TGTGCCAGCAGTGAACTGGGACAGGGGGCAGGTACGCAGTATTTT. The chain is built from TRBV2 and TRBJ2-3; TRBD1 aligns across 12 bases. This CDR3 comprises 15 residues. CDR1 and CDR2 (germline): SNHLY, FYNNEI. V gave up 2 bases and J gave up 8 bases; unmatched junction bases: 5.

The CDR3 protein is CAINPGLGETQYF. The CDR3 nucleotides read TGTGCCATCAATCCCGGACTTGGAGAGACCCAGTACTTC. The rearrangement joins TRBV10-3 to TRBJ2-5; a weak D match, TRBD2 (5 bases). Germline V lookup: CDR1 ENHRY, CDR2 SYGVKD. There are 13 residues in the CDR3. V was pared by 7 bases and J by 4 bases, with 13 bases between.

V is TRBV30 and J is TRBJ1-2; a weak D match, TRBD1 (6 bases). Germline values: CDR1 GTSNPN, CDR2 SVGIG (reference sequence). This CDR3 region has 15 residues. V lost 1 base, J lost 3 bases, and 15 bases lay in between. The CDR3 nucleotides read TGTGCCTGGAGTGGGACAGCCCACCTATACTATGGCTACACCTTC. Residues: CAWSGTAHLYYGYTF.

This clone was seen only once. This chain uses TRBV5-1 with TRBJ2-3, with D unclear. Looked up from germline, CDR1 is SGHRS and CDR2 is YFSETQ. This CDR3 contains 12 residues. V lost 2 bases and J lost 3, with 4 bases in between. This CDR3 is CASSLLTDTQYF. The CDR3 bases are TGCGCCAGCAGCTTACTTACAGATACGCAGTATTTT.

The CDR3 nucleotides are TGCGCCAGCAGCTTGAGCGGGTCGACAATGGCGCCCCTCCACTTT. This translates into CASSLSGSTMAPLHF. The V gene is TRBV5-1, the J gene TRBJ1-6; D remains ambiguous. Germline-derived CDR1 and CDR2 are SGHRS and YFSETQ. This CDR3 contains 15 residues. Between the trimmed V and J ends, which lost 1 base and 13 bases, there was a span of 18 bases.

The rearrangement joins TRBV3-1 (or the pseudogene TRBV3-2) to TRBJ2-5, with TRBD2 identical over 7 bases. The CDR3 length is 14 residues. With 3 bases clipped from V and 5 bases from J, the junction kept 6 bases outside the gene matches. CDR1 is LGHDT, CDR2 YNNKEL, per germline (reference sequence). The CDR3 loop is CASSQAAGRETQYF. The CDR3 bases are TGTGCCAGCAGCCAGGCGGCCGGGAGGGAGACCCAGTACTTC.

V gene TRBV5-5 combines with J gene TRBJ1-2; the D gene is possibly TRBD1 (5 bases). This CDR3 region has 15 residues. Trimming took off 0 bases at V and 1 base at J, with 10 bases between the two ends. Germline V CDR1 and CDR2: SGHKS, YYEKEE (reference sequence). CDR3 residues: CASSLGGTSNYGYTF. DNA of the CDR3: TGTGCCAGCAGCTTGGGAGGGACTAGTAACTATGGCTACACCTTC.

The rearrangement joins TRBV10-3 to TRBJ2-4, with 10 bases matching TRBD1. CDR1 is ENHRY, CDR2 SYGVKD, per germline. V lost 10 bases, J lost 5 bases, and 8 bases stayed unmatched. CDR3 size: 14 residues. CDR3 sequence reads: CATREGTGENIQYF. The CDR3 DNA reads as TGTGCCACCCGGGAGGGGACAGGGGAAAACATTCAGTACTTC.

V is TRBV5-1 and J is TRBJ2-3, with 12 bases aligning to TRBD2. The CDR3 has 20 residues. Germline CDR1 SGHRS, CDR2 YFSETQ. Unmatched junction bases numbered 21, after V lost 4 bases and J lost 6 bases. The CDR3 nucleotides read TGCGCCAGCAGCCTACAGCCTAGCGGGGGGGCGGGTACCAGTAAGGATACGCAGTATTTT. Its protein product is CASSLQPSGGAGTSKDTQYF.

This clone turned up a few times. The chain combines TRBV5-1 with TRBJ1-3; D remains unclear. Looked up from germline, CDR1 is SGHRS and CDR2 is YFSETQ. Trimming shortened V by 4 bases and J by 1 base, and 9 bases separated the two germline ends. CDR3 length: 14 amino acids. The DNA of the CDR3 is TGCGCCAGCAGCCCTATTGTATCTGGAAACACCATATATTTT. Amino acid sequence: CASSPIVSGNTIYF.

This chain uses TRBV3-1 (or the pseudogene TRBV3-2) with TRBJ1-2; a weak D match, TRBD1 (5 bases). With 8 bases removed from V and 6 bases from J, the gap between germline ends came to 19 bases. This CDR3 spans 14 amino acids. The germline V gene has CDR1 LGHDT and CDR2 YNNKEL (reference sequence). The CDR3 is CASGARQNGDGYTF. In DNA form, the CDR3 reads TGTGCCAGCGGGGCAAGACAGAATGGGGATGGCTACACCTTC.

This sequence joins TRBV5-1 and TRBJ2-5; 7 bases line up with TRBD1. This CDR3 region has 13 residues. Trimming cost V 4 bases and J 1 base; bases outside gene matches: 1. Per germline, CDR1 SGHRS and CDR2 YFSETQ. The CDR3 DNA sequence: TGCGCCAGCAGCGGGGACAGCCAAGAGACCCAGTACTTC. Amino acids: CASSGDSQETQYF. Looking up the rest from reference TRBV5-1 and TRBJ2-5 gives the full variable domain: KAGVTQTPRYLIKTRGQQVTLSCSPISGHRSVSWYQQTPGQGLQFLFEYFSETQRNKGNFPGRFSGRQFSNSRSEMNVSTLELGDSALYLCASSGDSQETQYFGPGTRLLVL.